A selection of T cell receptor beta chains follows, all from one sample in a study of cytomegalovirus exposure and HLA in healthy donors. Generated by immunoSEQ multiplex PCR, the TCRdb table keeps only in-frame clones and is missing some. The sample lists fewer than 250,000 clones, over 60% occurring once. The specimen sequenced was PBMCs. The source is a woman in her thirties in good health and CMV-seropositive. CDR3s include the opening cysteine and the closing phenylalanine or tryptophan.

J gene | V gene | CDR3 protein
TRBJ1-1 | TRBV7-2 | CASSLKRTGGVEAFF
TRBJ2-2 | TRBV2 | CASSLFPGELFF
TRBJ2-2 | TRBV11-2 | CASITGTSGYYTGELFF
TRBJ1-5 | TRBV9 | CASSVGQGGQPQHF
TRBJ1-2 | TRBV6-6 | CASSYSGEGDYGYTF
TRBJ1-5 | TRBV28 | CATTKGAGQGSNQPQHF
TRBJ1-5 | TRBV29-1 | CSVGQGKNQPQHF
TRBJ2-3 | TRBV18 | CASSPFRGIDTQYF
TRBJ1-2 | TRBV5-1 | CASSLGGRTYGYTF
TRBJ2-6 | TRBV6-4 | CASTRSSGANVLTF
TRBJ2-5 | TRBV7-7 | CASSPSGGETQYF
TRBJ1-6 | TRBV14 | CASSHSYSPLHF
TRBJ2-1 | TRBV4-1 | CASSPQRTSGGNEQFF
TRBJ2-5 | TRBV28 | CASSFPARGGETQYF
TRBJ1-5 | TRBV30 | CAFTQGAGQPQHF
TRBJ2-7 | TRBV5-6 | CASSLGQGEYEQYF
TRBJ1-4 | TRBV18 | CASSPSLRGRGEKLFF
TRBJ2-2 | TRBV9 | CASSVRPPAGENTGELFF
TRBJ2-1 | TRBV27 | CASSFLPSGVIREQFF
TRBJ1-3 | TRBV7-2 | CASSPRSGNTIYF
TRBJ2-7 | TRBV4-3 | CASSQDPLARTYEQYF
TRBJ1-6 | TRBV7-9 | CASSPPGGSYNSPLHF
TRBJ2-2 | TRBV5-1 | CASSFRGDPNTGELFF
TRBJ2-1 | TRBV9 | CASSSRTSGFYNEQFF
TRBJ2-1 | TRBV9 | CASSVAGQQYNEQFF